The 4 T cell receptor beta chains below were found in one sample sequenced in a study of human T cells and chemical hapten exposure. TCRdb re-called the RACE reads with MiXCR, one entry per CDR3 protein. Among some 32,000 distinct CDR3 sequences listed, 5% to 6.5% were seen once. Time point denoted: patch test 3, about 24 weeks after DPC sensitization. Treatment meaning: therapeutic diphenylcyclopropenone sensitization with weekly scalp DPC. Sequences were derived from whole blood, sampled in connection with sensitization to the hapten diphenylcyclopropenone (DPC). These receptors were taken from a man younger than 40 with alopecia areata. Some clones in this sample may be carry-over from other donors' samples.

This clonotype showed up many times. The gene calls are TRBV6-5 and TRBJ2-7; D is tentatively TRBD1 or TRBD2 (5 bases each). Germline V gene sequence: CDR1 MNHEY, CDR2 SVGAGI. The length of the CDR3 is 15 residues. V was shortened by 6 bases and J by 2 bases, with 17 bases between the two germline ends. The CDR3 DNA sequence: TGTGCCAGCAGCCCCGGGACGACAATTCCCTACGAGCAGTACTTC. Amino acid sequence: CASSPGTTIPYEQYF.

The table lists this clonotype with many counts. CDR3 residues: CASRLGTQGEQFF. In DNA, the CDR3 is TGTGCCAGCAGGCTTGGGACCCAAGGAGAGCAGTTCTTC. The V call is TRBV6-5, the J call TRBJ2-1; D may correspond to TRBD1 or TRBD2 (5 bases each). With 6 bases removed from V and 10 bases from J, the gap between germline ends came to 16 bases. The CDR3 has 13 amino acids. Per germline, CDR1 MNHEY and CDR2 SVGAGI.

In this sample, this clonotype turned up many times. The chain has TRBV20-1 and TRBJ2-3; 9 bases fit TRBD2. The V gene end was trimmed by 7 bases and the J gene end by 2 bases; junction bases not matched to a gene: 7. From germline, CDR1 is DFQATT and CDR2 SNEGSKA (reference sequence). This CDR3 contains 14 residues. CDR3 amino acids: CSVATSGDTDTQYF. For the CDR3, the DNA is TGCAGTGTCGCGACTAGCGGAGACACAGATACGCAGTATTTT.

The chain couples TRBV12-3 or TRBV12-4 to TRBJ2-5; D may be TRBD1 (6 bases). CDR3 length equals 15 residues. The V gene lost 2 bases and the J gene lost 2 bases, with 12 bases spanning the gap. This CDR3 reads CASSLIQGKQETQYF. The CDR3 DNA reads as TGTGCCAGCAGTTTAATCCAGGGGAAACAAGAGACCCAGTACTTC.